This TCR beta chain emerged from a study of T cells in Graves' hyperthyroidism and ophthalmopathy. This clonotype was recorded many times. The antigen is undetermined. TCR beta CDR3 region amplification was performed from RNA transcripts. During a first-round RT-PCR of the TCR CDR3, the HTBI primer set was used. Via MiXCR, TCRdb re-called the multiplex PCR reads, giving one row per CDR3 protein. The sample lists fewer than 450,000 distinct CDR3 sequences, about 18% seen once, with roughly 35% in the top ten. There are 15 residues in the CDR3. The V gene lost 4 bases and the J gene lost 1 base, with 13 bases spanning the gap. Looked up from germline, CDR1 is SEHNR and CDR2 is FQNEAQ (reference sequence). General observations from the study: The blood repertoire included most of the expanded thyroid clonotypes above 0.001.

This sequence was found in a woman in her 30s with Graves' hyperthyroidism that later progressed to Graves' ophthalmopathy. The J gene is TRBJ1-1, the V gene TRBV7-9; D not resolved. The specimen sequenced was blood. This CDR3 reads CASSYDETENTEAFF. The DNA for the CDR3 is TGTGCCAGCAGCTACGACGAAACAGAGAACACTGAAGCTTTCTTT.